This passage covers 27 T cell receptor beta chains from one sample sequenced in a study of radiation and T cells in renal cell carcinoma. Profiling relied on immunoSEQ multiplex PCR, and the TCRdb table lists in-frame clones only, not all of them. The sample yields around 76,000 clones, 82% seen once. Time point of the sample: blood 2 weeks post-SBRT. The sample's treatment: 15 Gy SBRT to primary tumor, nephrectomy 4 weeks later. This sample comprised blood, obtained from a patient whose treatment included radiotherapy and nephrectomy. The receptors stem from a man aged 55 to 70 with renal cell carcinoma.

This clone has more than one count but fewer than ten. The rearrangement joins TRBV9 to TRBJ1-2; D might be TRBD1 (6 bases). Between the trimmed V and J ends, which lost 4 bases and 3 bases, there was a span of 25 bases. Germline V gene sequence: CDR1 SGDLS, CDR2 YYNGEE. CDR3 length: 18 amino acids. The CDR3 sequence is CASSPPGQGEMGHYGYTF. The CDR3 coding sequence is TGTGCCAGCAGCCCGCCGGGACAAGGGGAGATGGGGCACTATGGCTACACCTTC.

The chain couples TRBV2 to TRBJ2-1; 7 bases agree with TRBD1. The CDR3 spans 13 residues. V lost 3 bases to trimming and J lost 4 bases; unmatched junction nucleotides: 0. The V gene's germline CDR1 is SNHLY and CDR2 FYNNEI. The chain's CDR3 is CASSEGQYNEQFF. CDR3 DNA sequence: TGTGCCAGCAGTGAGGGACAGTACAATGAGCAGTTCTTC.

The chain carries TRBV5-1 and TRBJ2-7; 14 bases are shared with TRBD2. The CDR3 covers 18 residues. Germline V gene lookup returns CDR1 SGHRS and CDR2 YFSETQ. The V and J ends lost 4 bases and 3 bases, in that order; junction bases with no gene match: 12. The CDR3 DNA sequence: TGCGCCAGCAGCCCAAACGAAATAGGACTAGCGGGAGGCTACGAGCAGTACTTC. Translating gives CASSPNEIGLAGGYEQYF.

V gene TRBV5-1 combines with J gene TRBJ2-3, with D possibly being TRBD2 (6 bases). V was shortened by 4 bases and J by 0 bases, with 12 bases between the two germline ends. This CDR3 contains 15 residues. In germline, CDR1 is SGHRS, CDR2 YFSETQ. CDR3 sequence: CASSVSGTSTDTQYF. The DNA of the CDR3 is TGCGCCAGCAGCGTTTCCGGGACTAGCACAGATACGCAGTATTTT.

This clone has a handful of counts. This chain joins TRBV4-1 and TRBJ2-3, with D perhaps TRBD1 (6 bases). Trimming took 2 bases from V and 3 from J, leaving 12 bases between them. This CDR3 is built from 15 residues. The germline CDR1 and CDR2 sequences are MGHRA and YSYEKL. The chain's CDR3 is CASSQQGFGTDTQYF. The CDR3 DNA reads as TGCGCCAGCAGCCAACAGGGGTTTGGGACAGATACGCAGTATTTT.

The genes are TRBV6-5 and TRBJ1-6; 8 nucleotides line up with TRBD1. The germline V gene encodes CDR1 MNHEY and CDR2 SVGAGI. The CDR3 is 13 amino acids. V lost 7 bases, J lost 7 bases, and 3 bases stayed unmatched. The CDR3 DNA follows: TGTGCCAGCACCCGACAGGGGAATTCACCCCTCCACTTT. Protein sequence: CASTRQGNSPLHF.

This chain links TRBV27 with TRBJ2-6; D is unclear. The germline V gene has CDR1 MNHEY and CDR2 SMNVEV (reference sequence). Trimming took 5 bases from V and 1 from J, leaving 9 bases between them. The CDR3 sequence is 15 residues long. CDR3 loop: CASSTPQSGANVLTF. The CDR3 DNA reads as TGTGCCAGCAGTACCCCCCAATCTGGGGCCAACGTCCTGACTTTC.

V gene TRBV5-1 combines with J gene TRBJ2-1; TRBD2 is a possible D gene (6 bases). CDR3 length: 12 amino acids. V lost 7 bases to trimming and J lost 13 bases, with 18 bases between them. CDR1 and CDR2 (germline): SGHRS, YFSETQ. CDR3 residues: CASGRSRVEQFF. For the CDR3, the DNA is TGCGCCAGCGGGAGGTCACGGGTGGAACAGTTCTTC.

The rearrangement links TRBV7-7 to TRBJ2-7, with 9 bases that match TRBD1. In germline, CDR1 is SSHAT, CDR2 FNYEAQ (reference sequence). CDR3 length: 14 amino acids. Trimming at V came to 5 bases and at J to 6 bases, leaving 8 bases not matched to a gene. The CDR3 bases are TGTGCCAGCAGCCGGGGACAGGGTTTCTCCGAGCAGTACTTC. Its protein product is CASSRGQGFSEQYF. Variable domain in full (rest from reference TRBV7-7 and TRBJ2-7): GAGVSQSPRYKVTKRGQDVTLRCDPISSHATLYWYQQALGQGPEFLTYFNYEAQPDKSGLPSDRFSAERPEGSISTLTIQRTEQRDSAMYRCASSRGQGFSEQYFGPGTRLTVT.

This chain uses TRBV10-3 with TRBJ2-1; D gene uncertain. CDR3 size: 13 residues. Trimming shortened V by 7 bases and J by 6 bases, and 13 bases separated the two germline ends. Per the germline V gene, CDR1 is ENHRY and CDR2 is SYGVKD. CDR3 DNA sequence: TGTGCCATCAATTTAACTCCGGCCAATGAGCAGTTCTTC. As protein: CAINLTPANEQFF.

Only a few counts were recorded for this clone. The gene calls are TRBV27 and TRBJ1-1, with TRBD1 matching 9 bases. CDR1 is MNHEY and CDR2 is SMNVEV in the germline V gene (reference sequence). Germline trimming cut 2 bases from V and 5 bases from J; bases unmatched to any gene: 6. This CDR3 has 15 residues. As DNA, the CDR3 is TGTGCCAGCAGTTTAGGACAGGGGTTTCGGACTGAAGCTTTCTTT. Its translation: CASSLGQGFRTEAFF.

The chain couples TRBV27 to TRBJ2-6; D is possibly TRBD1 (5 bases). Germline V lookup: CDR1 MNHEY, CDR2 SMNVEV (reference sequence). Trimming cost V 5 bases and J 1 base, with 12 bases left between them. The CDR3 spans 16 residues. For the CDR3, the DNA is TGTGCCAGCAGTCCCTCTTACAGGTCTGGGGCCAACGTCCTGACTTTC. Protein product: CASSPSYRSGANVLTF.

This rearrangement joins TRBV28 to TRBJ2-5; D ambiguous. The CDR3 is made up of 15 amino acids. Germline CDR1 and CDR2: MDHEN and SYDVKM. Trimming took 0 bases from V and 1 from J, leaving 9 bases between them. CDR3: CASSLWQQIQETQYF. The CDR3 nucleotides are TGTGCCAGCAGTTTATGGCAACAGATCCAAGAGACCCAGTACTTC.

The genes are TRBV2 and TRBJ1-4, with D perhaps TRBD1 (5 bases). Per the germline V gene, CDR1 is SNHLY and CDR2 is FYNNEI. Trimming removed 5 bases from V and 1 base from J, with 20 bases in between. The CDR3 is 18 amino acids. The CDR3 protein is CASSLRVSATVTNEKLFF. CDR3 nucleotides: TGTGCCAGCAGTCTCAGGGTTTCTGCGACGGTAACTAATGAAAAACTGTTTTTT.

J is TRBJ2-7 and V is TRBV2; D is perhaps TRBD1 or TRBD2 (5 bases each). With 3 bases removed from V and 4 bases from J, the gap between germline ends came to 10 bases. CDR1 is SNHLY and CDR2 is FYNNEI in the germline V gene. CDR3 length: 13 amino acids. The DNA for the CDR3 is TGTGCCAGCAGTGAGGGACGACAGTACGAGCAGTACTTC. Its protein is CASSEGRQYEQYF.

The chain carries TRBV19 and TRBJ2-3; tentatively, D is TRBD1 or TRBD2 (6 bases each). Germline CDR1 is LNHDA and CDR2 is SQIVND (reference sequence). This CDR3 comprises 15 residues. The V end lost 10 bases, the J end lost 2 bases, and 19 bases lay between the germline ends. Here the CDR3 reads CATRRGLYLTDTQYF. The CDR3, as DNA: TGTGCCACCCGCAGGGGACTTTATCTCACAGATACGCAGTATTTT.

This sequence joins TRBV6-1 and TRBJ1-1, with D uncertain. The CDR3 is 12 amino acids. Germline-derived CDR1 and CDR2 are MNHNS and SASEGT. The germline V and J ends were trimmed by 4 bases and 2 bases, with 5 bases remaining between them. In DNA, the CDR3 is TGTGCCAGCAGTGGTGATAACACTGAAGCTTTCTTT. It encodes CASSGDNTEAFF.

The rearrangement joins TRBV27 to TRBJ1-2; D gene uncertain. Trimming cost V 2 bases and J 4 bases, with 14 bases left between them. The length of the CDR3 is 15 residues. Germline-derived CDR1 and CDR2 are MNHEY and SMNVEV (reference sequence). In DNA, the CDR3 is TGTGCCAGCAGTTTAGAAGCGGGTAAATCCTATGGCTACACCTTC. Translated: CASSLEAGKSYGYTF.

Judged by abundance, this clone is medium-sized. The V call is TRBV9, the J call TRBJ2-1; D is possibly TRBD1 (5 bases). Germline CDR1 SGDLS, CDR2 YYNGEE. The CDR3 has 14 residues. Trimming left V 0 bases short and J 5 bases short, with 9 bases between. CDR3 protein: CASSVGSRDNEQFF. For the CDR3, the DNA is TGTGCCAGCAGCGTAGGGTCCAGGGACAATGAGCAGTTCTTC.

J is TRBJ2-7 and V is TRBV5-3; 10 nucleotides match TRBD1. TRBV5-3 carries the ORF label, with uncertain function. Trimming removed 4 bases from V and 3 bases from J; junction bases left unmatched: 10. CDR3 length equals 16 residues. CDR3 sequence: CARSPRPGQGDYEQYF. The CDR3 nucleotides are TGTGCCAGAAGCCCCCGCCCAGGACAGGGGGACTACGAGCAGTACTTC.

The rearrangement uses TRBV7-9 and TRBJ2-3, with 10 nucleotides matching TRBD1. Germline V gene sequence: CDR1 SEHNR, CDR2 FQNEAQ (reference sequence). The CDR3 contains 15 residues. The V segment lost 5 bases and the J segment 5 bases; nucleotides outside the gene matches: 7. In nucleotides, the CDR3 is TGTGCCAGCAGCGACAGGACAGGGGGGAGAGATACGCAGTATTTT. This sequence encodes CASSDRTGGRDTQYF.

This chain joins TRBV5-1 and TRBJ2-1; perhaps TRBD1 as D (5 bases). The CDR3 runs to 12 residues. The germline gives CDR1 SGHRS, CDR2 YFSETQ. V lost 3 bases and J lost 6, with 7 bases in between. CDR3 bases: TGCGCCAGCAGCTCTCAGGGCAATGAGCAGTTCTTC. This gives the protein CASSSQGNEQFF.

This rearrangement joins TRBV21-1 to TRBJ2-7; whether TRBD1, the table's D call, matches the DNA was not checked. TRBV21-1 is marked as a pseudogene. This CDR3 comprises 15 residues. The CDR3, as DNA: TGTGCCAAGATAAAATTGGGACAGGGGGCCAACGAGCAGTACTTC. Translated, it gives CAKIKLGQGANEQYF.

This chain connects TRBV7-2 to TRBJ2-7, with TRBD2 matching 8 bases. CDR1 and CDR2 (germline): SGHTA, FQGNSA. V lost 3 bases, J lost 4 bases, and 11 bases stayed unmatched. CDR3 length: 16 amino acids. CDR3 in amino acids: CASSFYDSSGGYEQYF. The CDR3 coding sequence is TGTGCCAGCAGCTTTTACGACTCCAGCGGGGGTTACGAGCAGTACTTC.

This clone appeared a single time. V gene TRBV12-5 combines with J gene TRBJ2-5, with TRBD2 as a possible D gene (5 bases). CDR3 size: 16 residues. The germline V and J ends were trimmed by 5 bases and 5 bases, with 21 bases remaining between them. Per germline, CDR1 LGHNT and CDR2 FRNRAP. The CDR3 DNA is TGTGCTAGTGGTCCAGGCTGGGAGAGTCCAGATGAGACCCAGTACTTC. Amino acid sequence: CASGPGWESPDETQYF.

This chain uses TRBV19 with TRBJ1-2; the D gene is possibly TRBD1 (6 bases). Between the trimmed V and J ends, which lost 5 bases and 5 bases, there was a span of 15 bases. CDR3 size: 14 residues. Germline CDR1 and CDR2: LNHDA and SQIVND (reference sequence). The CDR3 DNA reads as TGTGCCAGTAGTGGAGGGGGGGCCCAATATGGCTACACCTTC. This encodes CASSGGGAQYGYTF.

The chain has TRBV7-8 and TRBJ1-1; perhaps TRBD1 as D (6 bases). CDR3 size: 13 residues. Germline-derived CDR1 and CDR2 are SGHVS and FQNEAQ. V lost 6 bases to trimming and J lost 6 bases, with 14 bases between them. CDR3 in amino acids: CASRPLGGSEAFF. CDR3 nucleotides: TGTGCCAGCAGACCACTCGGGGGCTCTGAAGCTTTCTTT.